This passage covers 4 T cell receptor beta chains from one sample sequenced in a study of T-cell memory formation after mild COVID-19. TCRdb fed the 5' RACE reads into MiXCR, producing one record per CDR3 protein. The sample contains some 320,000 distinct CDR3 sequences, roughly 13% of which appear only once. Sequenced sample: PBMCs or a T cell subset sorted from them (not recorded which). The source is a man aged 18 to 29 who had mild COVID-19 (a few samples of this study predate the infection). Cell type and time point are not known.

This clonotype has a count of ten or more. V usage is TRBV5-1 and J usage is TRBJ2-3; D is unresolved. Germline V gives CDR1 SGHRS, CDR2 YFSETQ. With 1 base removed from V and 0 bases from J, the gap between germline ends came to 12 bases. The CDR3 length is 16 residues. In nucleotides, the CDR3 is TGCGCCAGCAGCTTGTCGGTCCAAATCAGCACAGATACGCAGTATTTT. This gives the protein CASSLSVQISTDTQYF.

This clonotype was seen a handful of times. The CDR3, as DNA: TGTGCCAGCAGTAAATGGGCGGGTAACACTGAAGCTTTCTTT. This codes for CASSKWAGNTEAFF. The chain joins TRBV27 to TRBJ1-1, with D hard to call. V was cut by 5 bases and J by 2 bases, with 12 bases left in between. The CDR3 has 14 amino acids. Germline CDR1 and CDR2: MNHEY and SMNVEV (reference sequence).

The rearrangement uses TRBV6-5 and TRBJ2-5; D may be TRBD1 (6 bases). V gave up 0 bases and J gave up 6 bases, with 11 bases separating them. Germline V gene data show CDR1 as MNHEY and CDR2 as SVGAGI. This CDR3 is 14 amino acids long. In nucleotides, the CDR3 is TGTGCCAGCAGTTACTCCGGGGACACCAAGACCCAGTACTTC. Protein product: CASSYSGDTKTQYF.

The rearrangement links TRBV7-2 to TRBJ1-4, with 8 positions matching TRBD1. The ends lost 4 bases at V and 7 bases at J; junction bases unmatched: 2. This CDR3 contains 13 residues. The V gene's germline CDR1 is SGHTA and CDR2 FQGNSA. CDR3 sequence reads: CASSSTGGEKLFF. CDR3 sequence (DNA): TGTGCCAGCAGCTCAACAGGGGGTGAAAAACTGTTTTTT.